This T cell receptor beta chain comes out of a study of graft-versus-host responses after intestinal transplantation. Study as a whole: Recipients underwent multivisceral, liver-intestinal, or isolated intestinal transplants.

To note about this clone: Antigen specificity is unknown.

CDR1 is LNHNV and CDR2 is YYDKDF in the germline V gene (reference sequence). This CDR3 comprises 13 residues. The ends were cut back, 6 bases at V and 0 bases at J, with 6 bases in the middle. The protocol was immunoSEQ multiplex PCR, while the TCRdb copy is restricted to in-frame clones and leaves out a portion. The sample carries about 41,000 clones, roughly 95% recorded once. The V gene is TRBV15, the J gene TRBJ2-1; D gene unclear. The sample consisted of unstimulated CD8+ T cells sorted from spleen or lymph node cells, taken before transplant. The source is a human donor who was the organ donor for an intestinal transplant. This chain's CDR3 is CATSAGSYNEQFF. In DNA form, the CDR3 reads TGTGCCACCAGTGCAGGCTCCTACAATGAGCAGTTCTTC.